This TCR beta chain emerged from a study of response to subunit inactivated influenza vaccine. TCRdb redid the calling of the RT-PCR reads with MiXCR, one entry per CDR3 protein. Seen here are fewer than 350,000 distinct CDR3 sequences, 20% to 25% observed once, and the top ten hold about 10%. Germline lookup yields CDR1 MNHEY and CDR2 SVGAGI. The CDR3 length is 13 residues. V dropped 2 bases and J dropped 6; count of bases not matched to a gene: 4. This clonotype was observed a few times. The source was PBMCs from blood, collected about 20 months after vaccination. V and J are TRBV6-5 and TRBJ2-7; 7 bases line up with TRBD1. The sequence was collected from a man in his fifties or sixties who received an inactivated influenza vaccine. CDR3 coding DNA: TGTGCCAGCAGTTACCCGGACAGGCGCGAGCAGTACTTC. Translated: CASSYPDRREQYF.